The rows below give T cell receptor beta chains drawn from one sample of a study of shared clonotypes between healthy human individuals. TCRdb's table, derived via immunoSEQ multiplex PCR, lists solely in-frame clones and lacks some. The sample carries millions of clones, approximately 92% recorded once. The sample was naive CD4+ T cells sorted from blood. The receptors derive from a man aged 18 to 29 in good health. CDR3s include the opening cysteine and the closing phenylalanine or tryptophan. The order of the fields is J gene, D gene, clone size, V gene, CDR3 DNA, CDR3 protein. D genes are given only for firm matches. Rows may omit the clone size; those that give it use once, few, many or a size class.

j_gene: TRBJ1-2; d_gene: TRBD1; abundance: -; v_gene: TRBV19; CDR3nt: TGTGCCAGTCGCCCCAGGGGGGAGGTCTATGGCTACACCTTC; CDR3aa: CASRPRGEVYGYTF
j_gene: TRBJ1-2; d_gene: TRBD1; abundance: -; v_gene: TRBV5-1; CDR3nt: TGCGCCAGCAGCTTCCGGGACAGGGATTATGGCTACACCTTC; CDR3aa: CASSFRDRDYGYTF
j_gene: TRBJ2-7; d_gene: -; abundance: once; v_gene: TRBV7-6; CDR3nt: TGTGCCAGCACCCGGGACATAGGGTACGAGCAGTACTTC; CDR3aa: CASTRDIGYEQYF
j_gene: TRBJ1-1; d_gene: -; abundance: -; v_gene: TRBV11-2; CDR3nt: TGTGCCAGCAGCCGCGGTTATGAGGGCACTGAAGCTTTCTTT; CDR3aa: CASSRGYEGTEAFF
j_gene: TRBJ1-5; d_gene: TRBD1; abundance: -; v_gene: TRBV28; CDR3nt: TGTGCCAGCAGCCTGCGACAGGGCCTCGGGAGCAATCAGCCCCAGCATTTT; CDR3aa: CASSLRQGLGSNQPQHF
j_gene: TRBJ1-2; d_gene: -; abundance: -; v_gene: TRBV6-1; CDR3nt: TGTGCCAGCAGCCTACAGGGTACCTATGGCTACACCTTC; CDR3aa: CASSLQGTYGYTF
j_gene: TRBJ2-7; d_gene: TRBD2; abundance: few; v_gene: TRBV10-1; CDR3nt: TGCGCCAGCAGTGAGGGGAGGGGAAGCGAGCAGTACTTC; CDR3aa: CASSEGRGSEQYF
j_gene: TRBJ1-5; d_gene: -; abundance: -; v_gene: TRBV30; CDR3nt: TGTGCCTGGACATCCTCAGGGAGCAATCAGCCCCAGCATTTT; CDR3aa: CAWTSSGSNQPQHF
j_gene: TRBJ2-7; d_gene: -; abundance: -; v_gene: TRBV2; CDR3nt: TGTGCCAGCAGTGATAGACCAGGACCGGATGGAGAGCAGTACTTC; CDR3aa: CASSDRPGPDGEQYF
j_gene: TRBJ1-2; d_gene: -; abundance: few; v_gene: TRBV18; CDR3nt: TGTGCCAGCTACGACAACTATGGCTACACCTTC; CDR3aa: CASYDNYGYTF
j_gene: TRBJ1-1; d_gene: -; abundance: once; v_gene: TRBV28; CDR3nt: TGTGCCAGCTCTCCCTCCTTAGACGCACCTAAAGCTTTCTTT; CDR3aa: CASSPSLDAPKAFF
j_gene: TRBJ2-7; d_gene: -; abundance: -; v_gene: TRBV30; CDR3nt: TGTGCCTGGAGTCACCTTCGACAGAGCTCCTACGAGCAGTACTTC; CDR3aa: CAWSHLRQSSYEQYF
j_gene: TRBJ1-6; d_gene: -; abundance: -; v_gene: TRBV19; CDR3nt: TGTGCCAGTAGTACGGGGGACTCCCGAATAACCTATAATTCACCCCTCCACTTT; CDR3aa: CASSTGDSRITYNSPLHF
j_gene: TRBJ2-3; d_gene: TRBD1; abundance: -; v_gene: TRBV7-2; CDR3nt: TGTGCCAGCAGCTTCCTACCGGGACAGGGGGCAGATACGCAGTATTTT; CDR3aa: CASSFLPGQGADTQYF
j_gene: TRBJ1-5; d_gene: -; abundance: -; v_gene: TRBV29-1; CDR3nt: TGCAGCGTTGCCAGGGATAATCAGCCCCAGCATTTT; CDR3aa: CSVARDNQPQHF
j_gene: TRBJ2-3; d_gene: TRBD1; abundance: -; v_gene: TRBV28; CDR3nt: TGTGCCAGCAGTTTTGGTGTCCAGGACAGGGGGCCGGGAGATACGCAGTATTTT; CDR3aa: CASSFGVQDRGPGDTQYF
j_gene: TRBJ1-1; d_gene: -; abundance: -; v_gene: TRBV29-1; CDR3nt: TGCAGCGTTTCCGCCGGGTCCCCGAGGACTGAAGCTTTCTTT; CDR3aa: CSVSAGSPRTEAFF
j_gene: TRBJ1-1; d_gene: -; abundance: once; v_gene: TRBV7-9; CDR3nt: TGTGCCAGCAGCCCGCCCCCTCACAGGATTGGCACTGAAGCTTTCTTT; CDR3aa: CASSPPPHRIGTEAFF
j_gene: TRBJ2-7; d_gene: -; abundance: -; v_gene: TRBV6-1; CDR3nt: TGTGCCAGCAGTGTGGGACACAGCTCCTACGAGCAGTACTTC; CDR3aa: CASSVGHSSYEQYF
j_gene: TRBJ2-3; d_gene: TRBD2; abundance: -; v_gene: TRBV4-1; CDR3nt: TGCGCCAGCAGCCAGATTACCCGGCGGGGGGACTTAAGTACAGATACGCAGTATTTT; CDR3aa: CASSQITRRGDLSTDTQYF
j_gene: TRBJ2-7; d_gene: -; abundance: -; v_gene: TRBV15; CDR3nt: TGTGCCACCAGCAGACCCCTAGGGCAGGGGAGCTCCTACGAGCAGTACTTC; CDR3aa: CATSRPLGQGSSYEQYF
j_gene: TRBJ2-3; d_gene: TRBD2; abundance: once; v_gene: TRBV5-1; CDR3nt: TGCGCCAGCAGCCAACTAGCGGGGGGCACAGATACGCAGTATTTT; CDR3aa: CASSQLAGGTDTQYF
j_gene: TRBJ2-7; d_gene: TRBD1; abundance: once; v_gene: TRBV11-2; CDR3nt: TGTGCCAGCAGCTTAGGTCGGGACAGGATCTCCTACGAGCAGTACTTC; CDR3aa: CASSLGRDRISYEQYF
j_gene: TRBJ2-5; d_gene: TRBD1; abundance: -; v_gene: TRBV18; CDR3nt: TGTGCCAGCTCACCGGGACAGACGGAGACCCAGTACTTC; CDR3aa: CASSPGQTETQYF
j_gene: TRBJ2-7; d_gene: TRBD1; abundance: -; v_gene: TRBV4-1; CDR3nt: TGCGCCAGCAGCTCTCAACCGGGACAGGGGGCCTACGAGCAGTACTTC; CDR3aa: CASSSQPGQGAYEQYF
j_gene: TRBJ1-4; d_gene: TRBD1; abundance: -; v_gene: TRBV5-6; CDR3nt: TGTGCCAGCAGCTCCACAGGGGCAACTAATGAAAAACTGTTTTTT; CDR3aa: CASSSTGATNEKLFF
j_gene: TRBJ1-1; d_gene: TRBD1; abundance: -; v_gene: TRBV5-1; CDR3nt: TGCGCCAGCAGCTTGGGGGACAGGGGGACCACTGAAGCTTTCTTT; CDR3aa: CASSLGDRGTTEAFF
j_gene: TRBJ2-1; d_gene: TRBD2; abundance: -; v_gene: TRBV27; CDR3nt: TGTGCCAGCAGTTCTCGACTAGCGGGCCGCAATGAGCAGTTCTTC; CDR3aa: CASSSRLAGRNEQFF
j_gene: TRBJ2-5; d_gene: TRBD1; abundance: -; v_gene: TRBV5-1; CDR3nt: TGCGCCAGCAGCTTAGAGGCAGGGGGCGCGGAGACCCAGTACTTC; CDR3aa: CASSLEAGGAETQYF
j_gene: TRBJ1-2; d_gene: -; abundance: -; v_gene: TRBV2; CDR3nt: TGTGCCAGCAGTGACGTGGCTGGCTACACCTTC; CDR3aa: CASSDVAGYTF